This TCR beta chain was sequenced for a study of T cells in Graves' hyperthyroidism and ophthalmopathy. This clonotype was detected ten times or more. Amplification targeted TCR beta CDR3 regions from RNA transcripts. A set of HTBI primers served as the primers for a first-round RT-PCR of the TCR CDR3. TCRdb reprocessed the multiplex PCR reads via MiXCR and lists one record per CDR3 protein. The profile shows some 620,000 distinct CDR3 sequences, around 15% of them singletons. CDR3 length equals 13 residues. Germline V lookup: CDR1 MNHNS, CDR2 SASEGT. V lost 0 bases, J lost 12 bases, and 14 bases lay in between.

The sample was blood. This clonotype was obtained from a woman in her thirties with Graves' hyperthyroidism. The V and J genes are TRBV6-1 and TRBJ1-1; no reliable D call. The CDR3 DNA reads TGTGCCAGCAGTGAAGCCTACGTCGGGCGGACTTTCTTT. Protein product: CASSEAYVGRTFF.